The 21 T cell receptor beta chains below were found in one sample sequenced in a study of vaccination effects on CD4 cells after COVID-19. Antigens of these TCRs are unknown. In the ViraFEST assay, antigen-specific CD4+ clonotypes were identified by expansion after peptide-pool stimulation. Investigators separated out CD4+ T cells once around 10 days of culture had passed. Profiling relied on immunoSEQ multiplex PCR, and the TCRdb table lists in-frame clones only, not all of them. Of some 15,000 clones listed, approximately 82% are singletons. The source material was CD4+ T cells from PBMCs cultured with HCoV-229E spike peptides, sampled before COVID-19 vaccination. Every receptor here comes from a human donor who received a COVID-19 vaccine.

The V and J genes are TRBV11-3 and TRBJ2-1, with D perhaps given as TRBD1 or TRBD2 (6 bases each). CDR1 and CDR2 from the germline V gene are SGHNT and YENEEA. The V gene lost 5 bases and the J gene lost 8 bases, with 16 bases spanning the gap. The CDR3 contains 14 residues. The CDR3 DNA is TGTGCCAGCAGCGAACAGGGAGGTATCGATGAGCAGTTCTTC. Translated, it gives CASSEQGGIDEQFF. Together with reference TRBV11-3 and TRBJ2-1, the CDR3 gives the full variable domain: EAGVVQSPRYKIIEKKQPVAFWCNPISGHNTLYWYLQNLGQGPELLIRYENEEAVDDSQLPKDRFSAERLKGVDSTLKIQPAELGDSAVYLCASSEQGGIDEQFFGPGTRLTVL.

This clone was seen just once. The CDR3 sequence: CASRSTGTPYGYTF. Here the CDR3 DNA reads TGCGCCAGCAGGTCGACCGGGACACCCTATGGCTACACCTTC. This sequence joins TRBV5-1 and TRBJ1-2, with D possibly matching TRBD1 (6 bases). This CDR3 comprises 14 residues. V shed 5 bases and J shed 4 bases, with 15 bases lying between them. Germline-derived CDR1 and CDR2 are SGHRS and YFSETQ.

The chain couples TRBV29-1 to TRBJ2-3; 9 nucleotides line up with TRBD1. CDR3 length equals 14 residues. Germline V lookup: CDR1 SQVTM, CDR2 ANQGSEA. V dropped 4 bases and J dropped 4; count of bases not matched to a gene: 6. In nucleotides, the CDR3 is TGCAGCGTTGCCCACAGGGGGCCGGCAGATACGCAGTATTTT. Encoded protein: CSVAHRGPADTQYF.

The chain carries TRBV5-1 and TRBJ2-7; 9 bases agree with TRBD2. J was trimmed by 4 bases and V by 3 bases; bases with no gene match: 14. The CDR3 has 17 residues. Looked up from germline, CDR1 is SGHRS and CDR2 is YFSETQ. CDR3 DNA sequence: TGCGCCAGCAGCTCAACCCCCCCGACTAGCGGCCTTTACGAGCAGTACTTC. This encodes CASSSTPPTSGLYEQYF. The variable domain in full, completed from reference TRBV5-1 and TRBJ2-7, reads KAGVTQTPRYLIKTRGQQVTLSCSPISGHRSVSWYQQTPGQGLQFLFEYFSETQRNKGNFPGRFSGRQFSNSRSEMNVSTLELGDSALYLCASSSTPPTSGLYEQYFGPGTRLTVT.

The gene calls are TRBV28 and TRBJ1-6, with TRBD1 as a possible D gene (5 bases). This CDR3 is built from 16 residues. Germline CDR1 is MDHEN and CDR2 is SYDVKM. Between the trimmed V and J ends, which lost 7 bases and 1 base, there was a span of 14 bases. The CDR3 loop is CASTGGVGSYNSPLHF. CDR3 nucleotides: TGTGCCAGCACCGGAGGGGTAGGGTCCTATAATTCACCCCTCCACTTT.

V gene TRBV28 combines with J gene TRBJ2-7; tentative D call: TRBD2 (6 bases). The germline gives CDR1 MDHEN, CDR2 SYDVKM. V was pared by 2 bases and J by 7 bases, with 18 bases between. The CDR3 consists of 15 residues. The CDR3 DNA sequence: TGTGCCAGCAGTTTAGGCGGAAGCGGGCCCTGGGAGCAGTACTTC. Residues: CASSLGGSGPWEQYF.

This clone is labeled as medium-sized (0.01 to 0.1%). The chain is built from TRBV28 and TRBJ2-3, with 12 bases aligning to TRBD2. The V segment lost 10 bases and the J segment 0 bases; nucleotides outside the gene matches: 8. The germline CDR1 and CDR2 sequences are MDHEN and SYDVKM. The CDR3 is 16 residues long. Here the CDR3 DNA reads TGTGCCACCGTGACTAGCGGGGGCCCTAGCACAGATACGCAGTATTTT. Its translation: CATVTSGGPSTDTQYF.

The rearrangement joins TRBV2 to TRBJ2-7, with D possibly TRBD1 on 6 matching bases. V was clipped by 3 bases and J by 4 bases, with 16 bases between them. The germline CDR1 and CDR2 sequences are SNHLY and FYNNEI. The CDR3 totals 15 residues. The CDR3, as DNA: TGTGCCAGCAGTGAGGGGCCCCAAGGGGGTTACGAGCAGTACTTC. Translating it yields CASSEGPQGGYEQYF.

The J gene is TRBJ1-1, the V gene TRBV2; D might be TRBD1 (6 bases). Germline CDR1 reads SNHLY; CDR2 reads FYNNEI. The CDR3 length is 10 residues. V lost 6 bases, J lost 8 bases, and 7 bases lay in between. CDR3 DNA: TGTGCCAGCAGAGACAGGGAAGCTTTCTTT. Residues: CASRDREAFF. Combining the CDR3 with reference TRBV2 and TRBJ1-1 gives the whole variable domain EPEVTQTPSHQVTQMGQEVILRCVPISNHLYFYWYRQILGQKVEFLVSFYNNEISEKSEIFDDQFSVERPDGSNFTLKIRSTKLEDSAMYFCASRDREAFFGQGTRLTVV.

V usage is TRBV4-1 and J usage is TRBJ2-3; 13 bases align to TRBD2. This CDR3 is built from 18 residues. Germline V gene data show CDR1 as MGHRA and CDR2 as YSYEKL. Trimming removed 0 bases from V and 6 bases from J; junction bases left unmatched: 9. CDR3 sequence: CASSQDRRLAGGGDTQYF. CDR3 nucleotides: TGCGCCAGCAGCCAAGATCGCAGACTAGCGGGGGGCGGGGATACGCAGTATTTT.

V gene TRBV2 combines with J gene TRBJ2-3; D is ambiguous. There are 14 residues in the CDR3. V dropped 7 bases and J dropped 3 bases, with 14 bases sitting between them. Looked up from germline, CDR1 is SNHLY and CDR2 is FYNNEI. The CDR3 loop reads CASTEELLTDTQYF. CDR3 nucleotide sequence: TGTGCCAGCACTGAGGAACTGCTTACAGATACGCAGTATTTT.

J is TRBJ1-5 and V is TRBV11-3; the match to TRBD1 covers 10 bases. The CDR3 consists of 19 residues. V lost 5 bases to trimming and J lost 0 bases; unmatched junction nucleotides: 13. CDR1 is SGHNT, CDR2 YENEEA, per germline. The DNA of the CDR3 is TGTGCCAGCAGCATAAGACAGGGGGCCCGCAAATATAGCAATCAGCCCCAGCATTTT. This sequence encodes CASSIRQGARKYSNQPQHF.

This rearrangement joins TRBV19 to TRBJ1-6; 7 bases are shared with TRBD1. The CDR3 is 14 residues long. CDR1 and CDR2 from the germline V gene are LNHDA and SQIVND (reference sequence). The junction had 3 bases not matched to a gene; V was cut back by 3 bases and J by 7 bases. The DNA for the CDR3 is TGTGCCAGTAGTATCACAGGGGTCAATTCACCCCTCCACTTT. Translation: CASSITGVNSPLHF.

The chain carries TRBV28 and TRBJ2-6; a weak D match, TRBD1 (5 bases). CDR3 length: 17 residues. CDR1 MDHEN and CDR2 SYDVKM come from the germline V gene. The V end was cut by 5 bases, the J end by 0 bases, with 14 bases between. Written as DNA, the CDR3 is TGTGCCAGCAGTCCACAGGAGATCCTCTCTGGGGCCAACGTCCTGACTTTC. Residues: CASSPQEILSGANVLTF.

The genes are TRBV2 and TRBJ2-7; D not resolved. This CDR3 spans 11 amino acids. The V and J ends lost 7 bases and 4 bases respectively, with 8 bases between them. The germline V gene has CDR1 SNHLY and CDR2 FYNNEI. Here the CDR3 reads CASTLGYEQYF. The CDR3 bases are TGTGCCAGCACCCTGGGATACGAGCAGTACTTC.

This rearrangement joins TRBV19 to TRBJ1-1; 7 bases are shared with TRBD1. V gave up 1 base and J gave up 4 bases; unmatched junction bases: 9. The CDR3 has 16 residues. In germline, CDR1 is LNHDA, CDR2 SQIVND (reference sequence). CDR3 protein: CASSIGQDRAATEAFF. The CDR3 region has the DNA TGTGCCAGTAGTATAGGTCAAGACAGGGCGGCCACTGAAGCTTTCTTT.

This chain connects TRBV19 to TRBJ1-1; D is possibly TRBD1 (6 bases). Germline V gene data show CDR1 as LNHDA and CDR2 as SQIVND (reference sequence). This CDR3 is 14 amino acids long. Trimming left V 10 bases short and J 4 bases short, with 19 bases between. Written as DNA, the CDR3 is TGTGCCAATAAAGCGGCCGGGACACGCACTGAAGCTTTCTTT. Its protein is CANKAAGTRTEAFF.

The chain has TRBV4-3 and TRBJ1-5; D call uncertain. V dropped 0 bases and J dropped 0 bases, with 12 bases sitting between them. The CDR3 has 17 residues. In germline, CDR1 is LGHNA, CDR2 YSLEER. CDR3 nucleotide sequence: TGCGCCAGCAGCCAAGATGCTCAGTCTTATAGCAATCAGCCCCAGCATTTT. It codes for CASSQDAQSYSNQPQHF.

This clone occurred once. The rearrangement joins TRBV29-1 to TRBJ1-2, with D perhaps TRBD1 (6 bases). CDR1 and CDR2 from the germline V gene are SQVTM and ANQGSEA. The CDR3 covers 13 residues. The ends were cut back, 5 bases at V and 2 bases at J, with 12 bases in the middle. The CDR3 is CSVRTERNYGYTF. In DNA, the CDR3 is TGCAGCGTTCGGACAGAGAGGAACTATGGCTACACCTTC.

The genes are TRBV28 and TRBJ2-3; D ambiguous. V was trimmed by 4 bases and J by 2 bases, leaving 13 bases between them. This CDR3 contains 15 residues. Germline assignment: CDR1 MDHEN and CDR2 SYDVKM. As DNA, the CDR3 is TGTGCCAGCAGTTCTCCTACGGCACACACAGATACGCAGTATTTT. As protein: CASSSPTAHTDTQYF. The full variable domain, in which reference TRBV28 and TRBJ2-3 provide the parts outside the CDR3, is DVKVTQSSRYLVKRTGEKVFLECVQDMDHENMFWYRQDPGLGLRLIYFSYDVKMKEKGDIPEGYSVSREKKERFSLILESASTNQTSMYLCASSSPTAHTDTQYFGPGTRLTVL.

J is TRBJ2-7 and V is TRBV10-3, with 9 bases that match TRBD2. CDR1 and CDR2 (germline): ENHRY, SYGVKD. After removal of 4 bases from V and 12 bases from J, the junction contained 22 bases not matched to a gene. The CDR3 is 17 amino acids. The CDR3 protein is CAISGGLASLPQYERYF. DNA for the CDR3: TGTGCCATCAGTGGCGGACTAGCGAGTTTGCCGCAATACGAGAGGTACTTC.